A selection of T cell receptor beta chains follows, all from one sample in a study of identical twins. TCRdb processed the 5' RACE reads anew with MiXCR; each CDR3 protein has one entry. The data show hundreds of thousands of distinct CDR3 sequences, with more than 20% seen just once and 0.45% to 0.5% held by the top ten. This sample also appeared in a second study, on yellow fever vaccine responses in identical twins.

Specimen: CD4+ T cells sorted from blood. These receptors originate from a woman under 30 in good health. Each CDR3 is given with its conserved first and last residue. The D gene is left open where the match is weak. Size is omitted from some rows. Given values are once, few, many or a class for expanded clones.

v_gene: TRBV20-1
abundance: NA
d_gene: TRBD1
CDR3aa: CSARSGTGAYEQYF

v_gene: TRBV3-1
abundance: NA
d_gene: NA
CDR3aa: CASSQDFAGAKNIQYF

v_gene: TRBV20-1
abundance: few
d_gene: TRBD1
CDR3aa: CSAFSGTENYNEQFF

v_gene: TRBV20-1
abundance: few
d_gene: TRBD2
CDR3aa: CSASRTSGGANIQYF

v_gene: TRBV6-6
abundance: NA
d_gene: NA
CDR3aa: CASSYSRGSMRTDTQYF

v_gene: TRBV25-1
abundance: NA
d_gene: TRBD1
CDR3aa: CASSHGQGYTDTQYF

v_gene: TRBV7-9
abundance: NA
d_gene: TRBD2
CDR3aa: CASSITSGRGFGEQYF

v_gene: TRBV7-2
abundance: NA
d_gene: TRBD2
CDR3aa: CASSFRLARDGELFF

v_gene: TRBV9
abundance: few
d_gene: NA
CDR3aa: CASSPPLANVLTF

v_gene: TRBV5-6
abundance: NA
d_gene: NA
CDR3aa: CASKDAGRSTDTQYF

v_gene: TRBV2
abundance: NA
d_gene: NA
CDR3aa: CASSDPGFGYTF

v_gene: TRBV7-8
abundance: NA
d_gene: NA
CDR3aa: CASSSPGRSGYGYTF

v_gene: TRBV5-1
abundance: NA
d_gene: NA
CDR3aa: CASSLVGSRDSNEQFF

v_gene: TRBV20-1
abundance: NA
d_gene: TRBD2
CDR3aa: CSARIGSGRGLAKNIQYF

v_gene: TRBV12-3/TRBV12-4
abundance: few
d_gene: NA
CDR3aa: CASSLREVGGEAFF

v_gene: TRBV12-3/TRBV12-4
abundance: many
d_gene: NA
CDR3aa: CASSFGGPADNEQFF

v_gene: TRBV6-5
abundance: NA
d_gene: NA
CDR3aa: CAASPGNYGYTF

v_gene: TRBV20-1
abundance: NA
d_gene: NA
CDR3aa: CSARASVLSTDTQYF

v_gene: TRBV5-6
abundance: NA
d_gene: TRBD1
CDR3aa: CASSIGALQGVKNIQYF

v_gene: TRBV12-3/TRBV12-4
abundance: NA
d_gene: NA
CDR3aa: CASSLFLGYRSGEQYF

v_gene: TRBV20-1
abundance: many
d_gene: NA
CDR3aa: CSAHHNEQFF

v_gene: TRBV28
abundance: few
d_gene: TRBD2
CDR3aa: CASSRQPGLAGFVEQFF

v_gene: TRBV3-1
abundance: few
d_gene: TRBD1
CDR3aa: CASSAQGATEAFF

v_gene: TRBV12-3/TRBV12-4
abundance: NA
d_gene: NA
CDR3aa: CASSLDAGHEQFF

v_gene: TRBV19
abundance: NA
d_gene: NA
CDR3aa: CASSIPDYRNEQFF

v_gene: TRBV20-1
abundance: few
d_gene: TRBD2
CDR3aa: CSVRAGAGFEQYF

v_gene: TRBV20-1
abundance: NA
d_gene: NA
CDR3aa: CSARSSGVTEAFF

v_gene: TRBV18
abundance: many
d_gene: NA
CDR3aa: CASSPPSTDTQYF

v_gene: TRBV2
abundance: NA
d_gene: NA
CDR3aa: CASNLKRVNYTDTQYF

v_gene: TRBV12-3/TRBV12-4
abundance: NA
d_gene: NA
CDR3aa: CASSLPSPGSVYGYTF

v_gene: TRBV6-1
abundance: NA
d_gene: NA
CDR3aa: CASSEGLGTSEQFF

v_gene: TRBV7-9
abundance: few
d_gene: TRBD2
CDR3aa: CASSSRGAYEQYF

v_gene: TRBV11-1
abundance: few
d_gene: NA
CDR3aa: CASSSSTRQTQNTGELFF

v_gene: TRBV20-1
abundance: NA
d_gene: TRBD1
CDR3aa: CSARERVGTGGNEQFF

v_gene: TRBV18
abundance: NA
d_gene: TRBD2
CDR3aa: CASSPNLAVLNEQFF